The clone carrying this TCR beta chain was detected ten times or more. These data come from a study of identical twins. TCRdb itself ran the 5' RACE reads through MiXCR, one entry per CDR3 protein. Here the sample spans approximately 690,000 distinct CDR3 sequences, over 5% being singletons. Healthy Caucasians alone served as donors. Germline assignment: CDR1 SGHVS and CDR2 FQNEAQ. This CDR3 comprises 13 residues. V lost 3 bases to trimming and J lost 8 bases; unmatched junction nucleotides: 4. The chain is built from TRBV7-8 and TRBJ1-1; 9 bases agree with TRBD1. This clonotype was obtained from a man aged 18-30 years in good health. The specimen was naive T cells sorted from blood. The DNA of the CDR3 is TGTGCCAGCAGCTTGGACAGGGGAGGGGAAGCTTTCTTT. Residues: CASSLDRGGEAFF.